This TCR beta chain was observed in a study of blood T cell repertoires in COVID-19. Germline trimming cut 0 bases from V and 4 bases from J; bases unmatched to any gene: 9. Germline CDR1 reads SGHAT; CDR2 reads FQDESV (reference sequence). This CDR3 is 16 amino acids long. TCRdb keeps only in-frame clones here, not all; method: immunoSEQ multiplex PCR. The sample gives roughly 81,000 clones, about 85% of which show up once; around 3.3% is in the top ten. This receptor was taken from a woman of 80 years or more with COVID-19, enrolled during active disease. The rearrangement uses TRBV11-1 and TRBJ2-7; 7 bases match TRBD1. Material: peripheral blood. This CDR3 reads CASSLAQKGQRYEQYF. CDR3 bases: TGTGCCAGCAGCTTAGCGCAGAAGGGACAGAGATACGAGCAGTACTTC.